The present entry profiles one TCR beta chain with its context. The PCR made use of 60 Vbeta and 13 Jbeta primers. Assay used: immunoSEQ multiplex PCR; TCRdb lists only in-frame clones, some missing. The sample holds 140,000 to 150,000 clones. The source of the sample is a study of cytomegalovirus exposure and HLA in healthy donors. J lost 6 bases, V lost 4 bases, and 6 bases had no gene match. This CDR3 is built from 15 residues. Germline loops: CDR1 SGHRS, CDR2 YFSETQ. The origin of this receptor is a male donor in good health and CMV-seronegative. The chain links TRBV5-1 to TRBJ2-1, with 11 bases aligning to TRBD2. The sequenced material came from PBMCs. CDR3 sequence reads: CASSRLAGGLNEQFF. The CDR3 DNA reads as TGCGCCAGCAGCCGGCTAGCGGGGGGTCTCAATGAGCAGTTCTTC.